This T cell receptor (beta chain) is drawn from a study of cytomegalovirus exposure and HLA in healthy donors. In the study overall: HLA-typed donors contributed approximately 86 million unique TCRs, which were held in an early data release.

PCR employed 60 Vbeta and 13 Jbeta primers. Libraries were prepared by immunoSEQ multiplex PCR; TCRdb keeps only in-frame clonotypes and omits some of them. Seen here are about 90,000 clones, roughly 80% observed once, and the top ten hold about 4.6%. Germline V gene lookup returns CDR1 GTSNPN and CDR2 SVGIG (reference sequence). V gave up 4 bases and J gave up 0 bases, with 6 bases separating them. The CDR3 consists of 13 residues. This clone was counted once. The gene calls are TRBV30 and TRBJ1-4, with unresolved D. The TCR originated in a woman in her thirties or forties in good health and CMV-seropositive. The source material was PBMCs. The CDR3 DNA is TGTGCCTGGACAACTGCAACTAATGAAAAACTGTTTTTT. It is translated as CAWTTATNEKLFF.